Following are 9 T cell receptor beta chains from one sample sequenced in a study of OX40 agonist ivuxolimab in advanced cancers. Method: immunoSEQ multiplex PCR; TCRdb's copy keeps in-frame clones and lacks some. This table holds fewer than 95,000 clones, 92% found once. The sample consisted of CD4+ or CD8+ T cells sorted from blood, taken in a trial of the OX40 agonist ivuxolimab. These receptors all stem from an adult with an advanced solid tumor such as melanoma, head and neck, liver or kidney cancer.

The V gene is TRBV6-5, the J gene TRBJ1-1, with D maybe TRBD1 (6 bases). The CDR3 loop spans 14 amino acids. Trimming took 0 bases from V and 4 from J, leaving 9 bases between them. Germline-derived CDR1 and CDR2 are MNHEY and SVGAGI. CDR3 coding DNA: TGTGCCAGCAGTTACTCACAGGGTATCACTGAAGCTTTCTTT. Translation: CASSYSQGITEAFF.

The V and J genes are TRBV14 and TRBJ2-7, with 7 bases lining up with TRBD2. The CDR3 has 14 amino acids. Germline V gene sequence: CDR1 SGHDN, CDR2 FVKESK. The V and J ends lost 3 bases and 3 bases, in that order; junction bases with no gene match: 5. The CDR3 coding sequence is TGTGCCAGCAGCCAGGGGGGGGGAAACTACGAGCAGTACTTC. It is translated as CASSQGGGNYEQYF.

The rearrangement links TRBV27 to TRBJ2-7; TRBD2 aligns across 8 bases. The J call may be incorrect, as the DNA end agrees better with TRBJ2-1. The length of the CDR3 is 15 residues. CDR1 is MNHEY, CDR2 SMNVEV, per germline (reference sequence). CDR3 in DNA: TGTGCCAGCAGTTTATCCGCGGGAGGCCACAATGAGCAGTTCTTC. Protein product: CASSLSAGGHNEQFF.

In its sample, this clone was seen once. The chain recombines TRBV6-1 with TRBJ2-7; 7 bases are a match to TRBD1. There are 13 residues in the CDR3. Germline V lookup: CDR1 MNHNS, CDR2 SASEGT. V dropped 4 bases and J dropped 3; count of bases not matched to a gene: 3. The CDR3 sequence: CASSVGTVYEQYF. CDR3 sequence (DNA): TGTGCCAGCAGTGTAGGGACAGTCTACGAGCAGTACTTC.

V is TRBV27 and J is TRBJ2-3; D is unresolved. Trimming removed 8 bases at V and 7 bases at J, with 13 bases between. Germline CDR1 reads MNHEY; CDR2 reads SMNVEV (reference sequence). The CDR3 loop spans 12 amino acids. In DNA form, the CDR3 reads TGTGCCAGCGCGCCGAGCGTGAATACGCAGTATTTT. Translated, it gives CASAPSVNTQYF.

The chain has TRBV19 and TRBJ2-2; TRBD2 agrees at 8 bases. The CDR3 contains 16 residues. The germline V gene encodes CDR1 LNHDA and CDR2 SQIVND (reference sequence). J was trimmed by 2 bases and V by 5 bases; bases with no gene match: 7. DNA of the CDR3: TGTGCCAGTAGTCACGAGCGGGAGACAAACACCGGGGAGCTGTTTTTT. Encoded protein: CASSHERETNTGELFF. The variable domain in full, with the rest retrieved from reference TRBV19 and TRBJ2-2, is DGGITQSPKYLFRKEGQNVTLSCEQNLNHDAMYWYRQDPGQGLRLIYYSQIVNDFQKGDIAEGYSVSREKKESFPLTVTSAQKNPTAFYLCASSHERETNTGELFFGEGSRLTVL.

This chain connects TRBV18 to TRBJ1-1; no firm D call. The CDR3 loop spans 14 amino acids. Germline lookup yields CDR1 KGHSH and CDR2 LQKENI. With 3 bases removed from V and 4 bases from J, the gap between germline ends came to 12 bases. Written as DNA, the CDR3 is TGTGCCAGCTCACCTCGCAAATGGGGCACTGAAGCTTTCTTT. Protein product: CASSPRKWGTEAFF. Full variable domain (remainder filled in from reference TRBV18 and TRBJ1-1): NAGVMQNPRHLVRRRGQEARLRCSPMKGHSHVYWYRQLPEEGLKFMVYLQKENIIDESGMPKERFSAEFPKEGPSILRIQQVVRGDSAAYFCASSPRKWGTEAFFGQGTRLTVV.

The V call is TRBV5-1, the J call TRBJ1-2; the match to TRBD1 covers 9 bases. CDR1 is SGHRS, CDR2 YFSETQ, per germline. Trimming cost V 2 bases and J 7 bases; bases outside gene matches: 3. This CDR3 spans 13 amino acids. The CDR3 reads CASSLQGAVGYTF. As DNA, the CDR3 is TGCGCCAGCAGCTTACAGGGGGCTGTTGGCTACACCTTC.

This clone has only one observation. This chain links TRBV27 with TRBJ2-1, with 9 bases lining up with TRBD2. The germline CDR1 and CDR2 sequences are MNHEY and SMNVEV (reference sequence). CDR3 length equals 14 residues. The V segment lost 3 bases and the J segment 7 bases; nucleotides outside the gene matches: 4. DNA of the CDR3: TGTGCCAGCAGTTTCCCGGGACTAGCAAATGAGCAGTTCTTC. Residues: CASSFPGLANEQFF.